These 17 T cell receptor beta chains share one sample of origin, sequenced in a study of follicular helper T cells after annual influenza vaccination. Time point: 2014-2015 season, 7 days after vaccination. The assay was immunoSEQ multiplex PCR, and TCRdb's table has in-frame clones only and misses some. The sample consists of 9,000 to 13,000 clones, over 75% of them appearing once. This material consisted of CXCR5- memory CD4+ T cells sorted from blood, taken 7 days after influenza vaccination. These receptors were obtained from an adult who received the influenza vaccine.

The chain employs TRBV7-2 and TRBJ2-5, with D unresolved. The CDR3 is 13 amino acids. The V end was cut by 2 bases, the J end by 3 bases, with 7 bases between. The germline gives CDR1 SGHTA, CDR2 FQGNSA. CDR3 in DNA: TGTGCCAGCAGCTTAAGCGCAGAAGAGACCCAGTACTTC. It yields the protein CASSLSAEETQYF.

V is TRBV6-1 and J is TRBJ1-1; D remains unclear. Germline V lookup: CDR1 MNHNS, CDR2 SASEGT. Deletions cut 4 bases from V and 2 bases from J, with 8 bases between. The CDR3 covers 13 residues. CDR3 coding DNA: TGTGCCAGCAGTGGAGTTCTAAACACTGAAGCTTTCTTT. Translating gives CASSGVLNTEAFF.

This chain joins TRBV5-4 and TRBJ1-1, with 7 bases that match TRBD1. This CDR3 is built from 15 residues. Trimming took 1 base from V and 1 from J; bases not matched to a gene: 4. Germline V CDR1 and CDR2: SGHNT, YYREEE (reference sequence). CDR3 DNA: TGTGCCAGCAGCTTGACAGGGGATGCGAACACTGAAGCTTTCTTT. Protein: CASSLTGDANTEAFF.

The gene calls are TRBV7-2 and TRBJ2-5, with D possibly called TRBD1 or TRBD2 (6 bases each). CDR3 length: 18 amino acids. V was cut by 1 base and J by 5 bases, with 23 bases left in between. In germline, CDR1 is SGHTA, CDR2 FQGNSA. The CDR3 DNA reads TGTGCCAGCAGCTTAGGAGGGGGGCGCGGGCCTTGGGGCGAGACCCAGTACTTC. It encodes CASSLGGGRGPWGETQYF.

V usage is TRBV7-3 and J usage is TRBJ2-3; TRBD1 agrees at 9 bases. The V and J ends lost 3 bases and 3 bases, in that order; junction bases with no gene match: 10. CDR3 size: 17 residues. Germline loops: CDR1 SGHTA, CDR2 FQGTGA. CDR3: CASSLGPGTGLTDTQYF. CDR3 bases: TGTGCCAGCAGCTTGGGCCCCGGGACAGGGTTGACAGATACGCAGTATTTT.

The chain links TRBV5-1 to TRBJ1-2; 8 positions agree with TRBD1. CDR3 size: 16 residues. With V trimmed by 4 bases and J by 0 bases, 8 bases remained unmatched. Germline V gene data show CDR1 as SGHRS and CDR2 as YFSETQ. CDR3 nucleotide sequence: TGCGCCAGCAGCCCGGATGGACAGGGAGCTAACTATGGCTACACCTTC. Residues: CASSPDGQGANYGYTF.

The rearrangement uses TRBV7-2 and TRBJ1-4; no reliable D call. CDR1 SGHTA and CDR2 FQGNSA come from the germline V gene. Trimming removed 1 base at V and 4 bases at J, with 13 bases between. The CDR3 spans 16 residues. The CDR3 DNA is TGTGCCAGCAGCTTAGTGGTGGGCTCCGGTAATGAAAAACTGTTTTTT. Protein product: CASSLVVGSGNEKLFF.

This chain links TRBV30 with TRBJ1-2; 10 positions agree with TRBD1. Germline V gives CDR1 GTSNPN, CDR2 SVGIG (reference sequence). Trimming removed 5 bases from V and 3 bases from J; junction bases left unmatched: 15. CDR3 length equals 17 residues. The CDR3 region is CAWGRPAGQGTYYGYTF. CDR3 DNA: TGTGCCTGGGGTCGTCCGGCGGGACAGGGGACGTACTATGGCTACACCTTC.

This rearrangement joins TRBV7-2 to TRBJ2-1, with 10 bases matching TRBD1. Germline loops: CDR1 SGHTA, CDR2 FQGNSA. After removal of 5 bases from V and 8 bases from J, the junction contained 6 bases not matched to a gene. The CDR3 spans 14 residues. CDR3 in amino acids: CASSTGQGGYEQFF. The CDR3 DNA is TGTGCCAGCAGCACTGGACAGGGGGGCTATGAGCAGTTCTTC.

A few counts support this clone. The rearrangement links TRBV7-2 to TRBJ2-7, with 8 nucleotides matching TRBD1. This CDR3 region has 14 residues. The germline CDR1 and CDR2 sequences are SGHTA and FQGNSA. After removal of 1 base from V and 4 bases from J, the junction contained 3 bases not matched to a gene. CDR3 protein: CASSLGQGWYEQYF. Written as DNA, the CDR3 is TGTGCCAGCAGCTTAGGACAGGGGTGGTACGAGCAGTACTTC. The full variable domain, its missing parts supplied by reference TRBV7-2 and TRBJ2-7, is GAGVSQSPSNKVTEKGKDVELRCDPISGHTALYWYRQSLGQGLEFLIYFQGNSAPDKSGLPSDRFSAERTGGSVSTLTIQRTQQEDSAVYLCASSLGQGWYEQYFGPGTRLTVT.

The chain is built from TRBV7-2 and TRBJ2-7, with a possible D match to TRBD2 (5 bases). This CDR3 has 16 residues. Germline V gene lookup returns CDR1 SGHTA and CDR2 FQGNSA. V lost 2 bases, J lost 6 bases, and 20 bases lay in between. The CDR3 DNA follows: TGTGCCAGCAGCTTAATTGGAGTTAGCGCCCCTTTCGAGCAGTACTTC. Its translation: CASSLIGVSAPFEQYF.

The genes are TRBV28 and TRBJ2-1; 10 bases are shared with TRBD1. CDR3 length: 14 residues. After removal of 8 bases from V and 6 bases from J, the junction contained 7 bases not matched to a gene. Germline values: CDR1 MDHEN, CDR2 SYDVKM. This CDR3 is CASSTRDRGNEQFF. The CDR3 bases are TGTGCCAGCTCGACCCGGGACAGGGGCAATGAGCAGTTCTTC.

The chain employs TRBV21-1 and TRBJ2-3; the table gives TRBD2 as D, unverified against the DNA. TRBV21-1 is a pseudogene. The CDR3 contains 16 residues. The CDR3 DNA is TGTGCCAGCAGCAACGTGGGCGGGAGGGCCACAGATACGCAGTATTTT. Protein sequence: CASSNVGGRATDTQYF.

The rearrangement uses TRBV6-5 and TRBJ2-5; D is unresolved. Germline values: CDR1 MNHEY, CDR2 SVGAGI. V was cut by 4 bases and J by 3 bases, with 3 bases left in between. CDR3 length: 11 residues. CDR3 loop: CASSFKETQYF. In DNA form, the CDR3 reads TGTGCCAGCAGTTTTAAAGAGACCCAGTACTTC.

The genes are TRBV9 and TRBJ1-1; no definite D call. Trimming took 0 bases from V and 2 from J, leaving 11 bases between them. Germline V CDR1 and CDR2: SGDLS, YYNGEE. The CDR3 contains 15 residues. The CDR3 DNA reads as TGTGCCAGCAGCGTAGACGGCGGACCTAACACTGAAGCTTTCTTT. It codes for CASSVDGGPNTEAFF.

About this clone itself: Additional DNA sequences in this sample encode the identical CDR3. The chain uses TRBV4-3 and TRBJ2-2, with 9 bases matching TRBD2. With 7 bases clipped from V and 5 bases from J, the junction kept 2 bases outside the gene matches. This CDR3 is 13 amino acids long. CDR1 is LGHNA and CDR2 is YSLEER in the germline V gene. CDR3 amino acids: CASMGLATGELFF. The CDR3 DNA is TGCGCCAGCATGGGACTAGCTACCGGGGAGCTGTTTTTT.

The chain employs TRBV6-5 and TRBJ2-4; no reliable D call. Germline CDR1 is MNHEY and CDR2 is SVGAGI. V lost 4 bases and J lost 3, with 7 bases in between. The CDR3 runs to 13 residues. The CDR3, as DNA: TGTGCCAGCAGTTCCAATCTCAAAAACATTCAGTACTTC. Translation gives CASSSNLKNIQYF.